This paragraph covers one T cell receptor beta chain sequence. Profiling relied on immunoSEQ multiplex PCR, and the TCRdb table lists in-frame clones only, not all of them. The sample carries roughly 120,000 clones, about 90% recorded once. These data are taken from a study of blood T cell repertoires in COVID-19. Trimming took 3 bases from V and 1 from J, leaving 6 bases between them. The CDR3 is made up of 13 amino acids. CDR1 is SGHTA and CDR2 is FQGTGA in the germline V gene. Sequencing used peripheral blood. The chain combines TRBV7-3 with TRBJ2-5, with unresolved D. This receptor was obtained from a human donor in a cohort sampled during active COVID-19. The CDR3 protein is CASSFGTQETQYF. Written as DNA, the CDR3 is TGTGCCAGCAGCTTCGGTACCCAAGAGACCCAGTACTTC.